The 2 T cell receptor beta chains below come from one sample, sequenced in a study of blood T cell repertoires in COVID-19. Data came from immunoSEQ multiplex PCR; TCRdb stores just in-frame clones and leaves some out. The data hold 180,000 or so clones, with around 84% observed a single time. The source material was peripheral blood. The source is a woman aged 65 to 85 with COVID-19, enrolled during active disease.

This chain connects TRBV18 to TRBJ2-2, with a weak D call TRBD2 (5 bases). The CDR3 runs 14 residues. Germline V gives CDR1 KGHSH, CDR2 LQKENI. Trimming left V 6 bases short and J 0 bases short, with 8 bases between. CDR3 bases: TGTGCCAGCTCCGGGGAGACGAACACCGGGGAGCTGTTTTTT. This translates into CASSGETNTGELFF.

The chain joins TRBV28 to TRBJ2-7; tentative D call: TRBD2 (5 bases). The V and J ends lost 4 bases and 7 bases respectively, with 11 bases between them. CDR3 size: 12 residues. Germline CDR1 MDHEN, CDR2 SYDVKM. CDR3 coding DNA: TGTGCCAGCAGTTCAAGTAAGCGGGAGCAGTACGTC. The encoded protein is CASSSSKREQYV.